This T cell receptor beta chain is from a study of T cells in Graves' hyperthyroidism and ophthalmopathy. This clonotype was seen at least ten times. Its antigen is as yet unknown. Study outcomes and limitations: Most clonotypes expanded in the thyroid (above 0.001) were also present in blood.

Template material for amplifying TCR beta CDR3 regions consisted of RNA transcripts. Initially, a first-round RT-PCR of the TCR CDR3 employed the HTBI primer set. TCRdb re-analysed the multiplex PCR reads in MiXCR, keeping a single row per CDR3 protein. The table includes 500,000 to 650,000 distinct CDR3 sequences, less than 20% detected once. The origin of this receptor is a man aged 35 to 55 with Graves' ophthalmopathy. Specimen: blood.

CDR3 sequence: CATSRLAGTSGSLRSSYEQYF. DNA of the CDR3: TGTGCCACCAGCAGACTCGCCGGGACTAGCGGGTCCCTTAGGAGCTCCTACGAGCAGTACTTC. The chain carries TRBV15 and TRBJ2-7; 12 bases align to TRBD2. Germline values: CDR1 LNHNV, CDR2 YYDKDF (reference sequence). Trimming removed 2 bases from V and 0 bases from J; junction bases left unmatched: 17. This CDR3 is 21 amino acids long. Using reference TRBV15 and TRBJ2-7 for the parts outside the CDR3, the full variable domain is DAMVIQNPRYQVTQFGKPVTLSCSQTLNHNVMYWYQQKSSQAPKLLFHYYDKDFNNEADTPDNFQSRRPNTSFCFLDIRSPGLGDTAMYLCATSRLAGTSGSLRSSYEQYFGPGTRLTVT.